This T cell receptor beta chain is from a study of OX40 agonist ivuxolimab in advanced cancers. About the study as a whole: The costimulatory receptor OX40 (CD134) was targeted by ivuxolimab, a fully human IgG2 agonistic monoclonal antibody. Prior anti-PD-1, anti-PD-L1 or anti-CTLA-4 therapy was permitted, and 40% to 50% of dose-escalation patients had received checkpoint inhibitors. Of the approximately 50 dose-escalation patients, hepatocellular carcinoma was present in approximately 20, melanoma in around 15, renal cell carcinoma in 9 and head and neck cancer in 9. The paper describes the monotherapy dose-escalation part (N of about 57 patients) of the phase I trial of ivuxolimab. The point of sequencing TCRbeta in the periphery was to test whether ivuxolimab changed TCR sequence diversity and drove clonal T-cell expansion. Three dose-escalation patients achieved partial responses, one with hepatocellular carcinoma and two with cutaneous melanoma. Intravenous ivuxolimab was administered to patients every 2 weeks at six dose levels: 0.01, 0.1, 0.3, 1.5, 3 and 10 mg/kg. The dose-escalation cohort was over 70% male with a mean age of about 58 years, ranging from 23 to 79. Broad study findings and their caveats: In the 0.1-3.0 mg/kg groups, partial responders were among the patients with the lowest normalized peripheral clonal expansion, particularly in CD8+ T cells. After ivuxolimab, expanded clones were on average more numerous among CD8+ T cells than among CD4+ T cells. Clonal expansion of both CD4+ and CD8+ blood T cells was observed from baseline to week 6 at doses 0.1 to 3.0 mg/kg. Low levels of normalized T-cell clonal expansion were also seen in some patients who did not respond. The antigen specificity of the clonally expanded peripheral T cells was not determined.

As concerns this clone: Its antigen is not yet known. No base qualities exist here, and no much larger clone lies one base off it.

The trial excluded patients who had a history of autoimmune disease or who were on systemic immunosuppression. Peripheral blood for TCR sequencing was drawn from every dose cohort at baseline, at cycle 4 day 1 and at cycle 7 day 1. The samples were taken from a phase I, first-in-human, multicenter, open-label dose-escalation trial of ivuxolimab. The trial enrolled adults with locally advanced or metastatic head and neck squamous cell, hepatocellular, melanoma or renal cell carcinoma. CD4+ and CD8+ T cells were sorted separately from peripheral blood before TCR sequencing. V loses 5 bases, J loses 1 base, and the germline ends lie 13 bases apart. The CDR3 starts with the cysteine, ends with the phenylalanine, and has 15 residues. The CDR3 DNA has 45 bases and is translated from base 1. For CDR1 and CDR2, the germline V gene lists MDHEN and SYDVKM. Genomic DNA was isolated from the sorted cells so that the TCRbeta CDR3 region could be sequenced. TCRbeta CDR3 regions were sequenced using the immunoSEQ Assay. Imported from immuneACCESS, the table was reduced by TCRdb to in-frame sequences with V and J called. These copies leave out some clones; in studies compared against another copy, an unresolved V gene accounts for under half, and the cause of the remainder is not known. For this sample the table gives 90,000 to 95,000 clones, of which 80% to 85% were detected only once. The top ten hold 0.95% to 1.2% of the sample.

This chain is built from TRBV28 and TRBJ2-3, with the D gene call left open. The receptor was isolated from an adult with an advanced solid tumor such as melanoma, head and neck, liver or kidney cancer. Source: CD4+ or CD8+ T cells sorted from blood, taken in a trial of the OX40 agonist ivuxolimab. The encoded CDR3 is CASSIYRDRTDTQYF. The base sequence is TGTGCCAGCAGTATCTATCGTGACCGCACAGATACGCAGTATTTT.